This TCR beta chain comes out of a study of blood T cell repertoires in COVID-19. Study overall: Donors in the United States, Italy and Spain gave samples during acute or convalescent COVID-19. Sample material is recorded as cDNA or gDNA derived from T cells, B-cell-depleted T cells, or PBMCs.

The authors' processing: Researchers report that nucleated cell counts were estimated from reference gene primer amplification. The protocol was immunoSEQ multiplex PCR, while the TCRdb copy is restricted to in-frame clones and leaves out a portion. The V and J calls and the clone size are those of that table, but D and trimming were determined from the DNA. The sample contains approximately 150,000 clones, approximately 88% of which appear only once. CDR1 and CDR2 from the germline V gene are LGHNA and YNFKEQ. Losses at the gene ends were 3 bases for V and 2 bases for J; bases not matched to a gene: 10. CDR3 length equals 16 residues.

This sequence was found in a man in his sixties with acute or convalescent COVID-19. Input material: peripheral blood. V and J are TRBV4-2 and TRBJ2-7; 7 positions match TRBD1. The CDR3 DNA reads TGTGCCAGCAGCCAGTCAGGGGGTAGGGAAACCTACGAGCAGTACTTC. Its translation: CASSQSGGRETYEQYF.